The following is a T cell receptor beta chain sequence with its context. Its specificity is not known. Only in-frame clones appear in the TCRdb table, and some are missing; sequencing was by immunoSEQ multiplex PCR. There are roughly 190 clones in the sample; more than 60% occur only once, and about a quarter lies in the top ten. These data belong to a study of CD4+ T cells in melanoma. The V and J ends lost 5 bases and 4 bases respectively, with 9 bases between them. CDR3 length equals 13 residues. Per the germline V gene, CDR1 is LNHDA and CDR2 is SQIVND (reference sequence). Study-level findings and limits: CD8+ T cell, macrophage and B cell function reportedly correlated with neoantigen-specific CD4+ T cells. In melanoma, neoantigen-specific CD4+ T cells reportedly differed in differentiation state.

The source of this sequence is a human donor with melanoma. Sequencing used cells sorted by PD-1 expression. The rearrangement links TRBV19 to TRBJ1-5, with a possible D match to TRBD1 (6 bases). The CDR3 region is CASSYRENQPQHF. DNA for the CDR3: TGTGCCAGTAGTTACAGGGAAAATCAGCCCCAGCATTTT.